The 8 T cell receptor beta chains reported below all come from one sample, sequenced in a study of cytomegalovirus exposure and HLA in healthy donors. PCR used 60 Vbeta primers and 13 Jbeta primers. TCRdb's table, derived via immunoSEQ multiplex PCR, lists solely in-frame clones and lacks some. The repertoire consists of approximately 120,000 clones, with roughly 74% occurring once and the leading ten covering 4% to 4.5%. The sequencing sample was made of PBMCs. These receptors all come from a woman aged 50 to 60 in good health and CMV-seropositive.

The rearrangement joins TRBV9 to TRBJ2-1, with 11 bases fitting TRBD2. Germline CDR1 SGDLS, CDR2 YYNGEE. V lost 0 bases to trimming and J lost 13 bases; unmatched junction nucleotides: 6. The CDR3 sequence is 14 residues long. CDR3 amino acids: CASSVGGSGGAQFF. The CDR3 coding sequence is TGTGCCAGCAGCGTAGGTGGTAGCGGGGGGGCCCAGTTCTTC.

The chain carries TRBV5-5 and TRBJ1-5, with 10 bases fitting TRBD1. The CDR3 contains 17 residues. With 0 bases clipped from V and 1 base from J, the junction kept 4 bases outside the gene matches. In germline, CDR1 is SGHKS, CDR2 YYEKEE (reference sequence). CDR3 loop: CASSLGQGARSNQPQHF. The DNA of the CDR3 is TGTGCCAGCAGCTTGGGACAGGGGGCGAGGAGCAATCAGCCCCAGCATTTT.

The V and J genes are TRBV4-2 and TRBJ2-1; TRBD1 matches at 8 bases. The length of the CDR3 is 15 residues. Germline loops: CDR1 LGHNA, CDR2 YNFKEQ. Trimming cost V 2 bases and J 6 bases; bases outside gene matches: 6. CDR3 in DNA: TGTGCCAGCAGCCAACCAGGGGGCGGTTCCAATGAGCAGTTCTTC. Protein sequence: CASSQPGGGSNEQFF.

The V and J genes are TRBV12-5 and TRBJ2-5, with D tentatively TRBD2 (5 bases). Germline values: CDR1 LGHNT, CDR2 FRNRAP. The CDR3 loop spans 15 amino acids. Deletions cut 5 bases from V and 0 bases from J, with 13 bases between. This CDR3 is CASGLRTGYQETQYF. In nucleotides, the CDR3 is TGTGCTAGTGGTCTGAGGACGGGGTACCAAGAGACCCAGTACTTC.

The chain joins TRBV5-5 to TRBJ2-3; TRBD1 agrees at 11 bases. CDR3 size: 15 residues. The junction had 1 base not matched to a gene; V was cut back by 3 bases and J by 1 base. Germline CDR1 is SGHKS and CDR2 is YYEKEE (reference sequence). The CDR3 reads CASSWTGGGTDTQYF. The CDR3 bases are TGTGCCAGCAGCTGGACAGGGGGCGGCACAGATACGCAGTATTTT.

Points on this clone: Other DNA sequences in the same sample also yield this CDR3. The rearrangement links TRBV7-2 to TRBJ2-3; no definite D call. This CDR3 has 13 residues. V gave up 4 bases and J gave up 5 bases, with 10 bases separating them. From germline, CDR1 is SGHTA and CDR2 FQGNSA. CDR3 sequence reads: CASSSIWRDTQYF. CDR3 in DNA: TGTGCCAGCAGCTCGATTTGGAGAGATACGCAGTATTTT.

J is TRBJ2-1 and V is TRBV19, with TRBD2 matching 12 bases. The CDR3 is made up of 15 amino acids. Unmatched junction bases numbered 5, after V lost 4 bases and J lost 7 bases. From germline, CDR1 is LNHDA and CDR2 SQIVND (reference sequence). CDR3 region: CASSRRTSGVNEQFF. DNA of the CDR3: TGTGCCAGTAGTAGGCGGACTAGCGGGGTGAATGAGCAGTTCTTC.

This clone was seen more than once but under ten times. The V and J genes are TRBV10-3 and TRBJ1-1, with TRBD1 as a possible D gene (6 bases). Trimming took off 8 bases at V and 1 base at J, with 11 bases between the two ends. This CDR3 comprises 13 residues. The V gene's germline CDR1 is ENHRY and CDR2 SYGVKD. CDR3 DNA sequence: TGTGCCATCGGGGCACAGGGGAACACTGAAGCTTTCTTT. Translating it yields CAIGAQGNTEAFF.